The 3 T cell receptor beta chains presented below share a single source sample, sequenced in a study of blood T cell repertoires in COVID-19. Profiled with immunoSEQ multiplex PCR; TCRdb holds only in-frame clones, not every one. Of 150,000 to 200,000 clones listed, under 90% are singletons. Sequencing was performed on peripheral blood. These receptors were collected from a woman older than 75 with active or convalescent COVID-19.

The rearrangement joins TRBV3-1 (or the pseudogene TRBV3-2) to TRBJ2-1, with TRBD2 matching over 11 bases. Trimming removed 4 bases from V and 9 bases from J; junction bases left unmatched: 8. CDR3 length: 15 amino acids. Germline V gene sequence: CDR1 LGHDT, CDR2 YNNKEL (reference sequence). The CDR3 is CASSRITSGRGEQFF. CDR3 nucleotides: TGTGCCAGCAGCCGAATTACTAGCGGGAGAGGTGAGCAGTTCTTC.

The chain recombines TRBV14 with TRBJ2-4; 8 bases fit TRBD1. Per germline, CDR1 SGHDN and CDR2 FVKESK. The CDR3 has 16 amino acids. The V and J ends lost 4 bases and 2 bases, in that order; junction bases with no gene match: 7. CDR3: CASSLAGQGTKNIQYF. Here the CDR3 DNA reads TGTGCCAGCAGCCTCGCCGGACAGGGCACCAAAAACATTCAGTACTTC.

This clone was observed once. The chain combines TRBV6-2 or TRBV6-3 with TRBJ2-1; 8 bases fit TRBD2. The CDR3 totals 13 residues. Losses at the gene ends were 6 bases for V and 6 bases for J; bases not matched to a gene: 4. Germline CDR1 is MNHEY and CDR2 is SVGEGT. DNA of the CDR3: TGTGCCAGCAGCGCCGGGACTAGCAATGAGCAGTTCTTC. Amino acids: CASSAGTSNEQFF.